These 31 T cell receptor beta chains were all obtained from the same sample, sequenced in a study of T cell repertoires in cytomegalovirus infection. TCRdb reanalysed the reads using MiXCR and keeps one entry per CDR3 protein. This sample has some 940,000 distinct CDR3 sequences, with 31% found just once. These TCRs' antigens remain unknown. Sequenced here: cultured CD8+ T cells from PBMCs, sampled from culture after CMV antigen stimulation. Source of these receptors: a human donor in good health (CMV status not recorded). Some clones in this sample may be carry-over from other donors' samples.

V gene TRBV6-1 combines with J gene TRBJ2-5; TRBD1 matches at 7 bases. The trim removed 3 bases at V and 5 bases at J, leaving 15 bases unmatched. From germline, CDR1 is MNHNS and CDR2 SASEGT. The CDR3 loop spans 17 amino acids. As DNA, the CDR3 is TGTGCCAGCAGTGAGCCAAGCAACAGGGGCGTTTGGGAGACCCAGTACTTC. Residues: CASSEPSNRGVWETQYF.

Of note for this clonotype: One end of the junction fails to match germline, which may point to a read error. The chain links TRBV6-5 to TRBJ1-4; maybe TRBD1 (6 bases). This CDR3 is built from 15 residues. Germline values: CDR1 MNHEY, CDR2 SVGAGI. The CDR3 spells CASCYSAGDGEKLFF. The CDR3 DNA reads TGTGCCAGCTGTTACTCTGCAGGGGATGGTGAAAAACTGTTTTTT.

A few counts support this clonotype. CDR3 amino acids: CASSVSAGTGELFF. CDR3 in DNA: TGTGCCAGCAGTGTGTCGGCGGGCACCGGGGAGCTGTTTTTT. The V call is TRBV2, the J call TRBJ2-2; D possibly corresponds to TRBD2 (5 bases). The CDR3 is made up of 14 amino acids. Trimming removed 4 bases at V and 4 bases at J, with 10 bases between. Germline V gives CDR1 SNHLY, CDR2 FYNNEI.

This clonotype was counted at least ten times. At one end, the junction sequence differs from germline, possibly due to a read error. For the CDR3, the DNA is TGTGCCAGCAGCGACTCCCACGAGCAGTACTTC. This encodes CASSDSHEQYF. The V gene is TRBV7-2, the J gene TRBJ2-7; D ambiguous. The CDR3 is 11 amino acids. Germline V CDR1 and CDR2: SGHTA, FQGNSA.

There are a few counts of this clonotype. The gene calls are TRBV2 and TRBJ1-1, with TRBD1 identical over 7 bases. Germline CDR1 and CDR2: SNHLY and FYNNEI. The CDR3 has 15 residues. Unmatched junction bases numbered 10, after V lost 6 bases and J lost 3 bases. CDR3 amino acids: CASSDEGAFDTEAFF. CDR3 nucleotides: TGTGCCAGCAGCGATGAGGGGGCCTTTGACACTGAAGCTTTCTTT.

CDR3 amino acids: CASSWLAVGTDTQYF. The CDR3, as DNA: TGTGCCAGCAGTTGGCTAGCGGTGGGCACAGATACGCAGTATTTT. This sequence joins TRBV5-4 and TRBJ2-3; 7 bases are a match to TRBD2. The CDR3 runs 15 residues. Losses at the gene ends were 5 bases for V and 1 base for J; bases not matched to a gene: 7. From germline, CDR1 is SGHNT and CDR2 YYREEE (reference sequence).

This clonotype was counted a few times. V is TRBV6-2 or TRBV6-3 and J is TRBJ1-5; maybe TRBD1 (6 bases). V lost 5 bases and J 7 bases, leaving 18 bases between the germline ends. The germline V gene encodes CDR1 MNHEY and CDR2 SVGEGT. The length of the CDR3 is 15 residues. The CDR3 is CASSHSRGAEQPQHF. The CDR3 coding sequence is TGTGCCAGCAGTCACAGCCGGGGGGCGGAACAGCCCCAGCATTTT.

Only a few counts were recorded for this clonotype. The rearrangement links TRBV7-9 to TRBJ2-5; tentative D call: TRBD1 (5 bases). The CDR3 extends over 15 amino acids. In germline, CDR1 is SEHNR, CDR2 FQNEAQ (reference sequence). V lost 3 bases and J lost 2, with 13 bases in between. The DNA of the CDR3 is TGTGCCAGCAGCTTCAGCCAGGGCCCTCAAGAGACCCAGTACTTC. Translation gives CASSFSQGPQETQYF.

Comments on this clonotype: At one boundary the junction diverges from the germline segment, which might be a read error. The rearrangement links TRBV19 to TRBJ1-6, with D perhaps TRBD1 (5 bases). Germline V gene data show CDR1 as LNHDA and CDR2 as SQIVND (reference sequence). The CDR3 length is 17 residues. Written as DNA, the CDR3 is TGTGCCAGTAGTATGAACAGGCGATCCTCCTATAATTCAACCCTCCACTTT. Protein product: CASSMNRRSSYNSTLHF. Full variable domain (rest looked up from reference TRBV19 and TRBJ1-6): DGGITQSPKYLFRKEGQNVTLSCEQNLNHDAMYWYRQDPGQGLRLIYYSQIVNDFQKGDIAEGYSVSREKKESFPLTVTSAQKNPTAFYLCASSMNRRSSYNSTLHFGNGTRLTVT.

In DNA, the CDR3 is TGTGCCACAAAGTCCCCTCACATCGGACAAAGCACAGATACGCAGTATTTT. It yields the protein CATKSPHIGQSTDTQYF. V and J are TRBV10-3 and TRBJ2-3, with a possible D match to TRBD1 (5 bases). The CDR3 is made up of 17 amino acids. Germline V gene data show CDR1 as ENHRY and CDR2 as SYGVKD. The V gene lost 10 bases and the J gene lost 0 bases, with 23 bases spanning the gap.

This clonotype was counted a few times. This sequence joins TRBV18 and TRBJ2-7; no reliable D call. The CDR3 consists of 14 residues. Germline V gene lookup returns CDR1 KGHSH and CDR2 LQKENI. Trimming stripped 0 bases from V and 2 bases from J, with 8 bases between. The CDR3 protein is CASSPPAEPYEQYF. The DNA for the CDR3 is TGTGCCAGCTCACCACCGGCAGAGCCCTACGAGCAGTACTTC.

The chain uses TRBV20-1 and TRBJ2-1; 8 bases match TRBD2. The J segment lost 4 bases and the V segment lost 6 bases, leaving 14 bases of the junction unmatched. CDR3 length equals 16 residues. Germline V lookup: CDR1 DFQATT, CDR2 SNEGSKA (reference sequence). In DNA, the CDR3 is TGCAGTGCCGGGGGGACTGGCGGGGGGAATTACAATGAGCAGTTCTTC. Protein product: CSAGGTGGGNYNEQFF.

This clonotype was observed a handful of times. CDR3 amino acids: CASSLDRGVSDTQYF. DNA of the CDR3: TGTGCCAGCAGCCTTGACAGGGGAGTGTCAGATACGCAGTATTTT. This chain joins TRBV7-8 and TRBJ2-3; 8 bases are a match to TRBD1. The CDR3 is 15 amino acids. V lost 5 bases to trimming and J lost 4 bases; unmatched junction nucleotides: 8. Germline values: CDR1 SGHVS, CDR2 FQNEAQ. Full variable domain (remainder filled in from reference TRBV7-8 and TRBJ2-3): GAGVSQSPRYKVAKRGQDVALRCDPISGHVSLFWYQQALGQGPEFLTYFQNEAQLDKSGLPSDRFFAERPEGSVSTLKIQRTQQEDSAVYLCASSLDRGVSDTQYFGPGTRLTVL.

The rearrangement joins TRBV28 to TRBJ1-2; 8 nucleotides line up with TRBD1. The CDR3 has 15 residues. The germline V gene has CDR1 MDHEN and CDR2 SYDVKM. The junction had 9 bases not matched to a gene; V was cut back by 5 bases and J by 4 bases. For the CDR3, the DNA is TGTGCCAGCAGTCATAGGACAGGGACGAGCTATGGCTACACCTTC. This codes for CASSHRTGTSYGYTF.

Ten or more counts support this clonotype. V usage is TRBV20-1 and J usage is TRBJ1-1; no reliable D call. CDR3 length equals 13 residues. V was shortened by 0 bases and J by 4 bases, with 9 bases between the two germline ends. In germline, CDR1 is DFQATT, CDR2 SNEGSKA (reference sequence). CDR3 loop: CSARDRNFTEAFF. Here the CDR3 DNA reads TGCAGTGCTAGAGACAGGAATTTCACTGAAGCTTTCTTT.

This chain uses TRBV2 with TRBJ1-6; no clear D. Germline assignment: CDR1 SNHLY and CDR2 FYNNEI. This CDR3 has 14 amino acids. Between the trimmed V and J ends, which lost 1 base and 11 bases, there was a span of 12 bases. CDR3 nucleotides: TGTGCCAGCAGTGAAGAGGTGTTCAAGGCACCCCTCCACTTT. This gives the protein CASSEEVFKAPLHF.

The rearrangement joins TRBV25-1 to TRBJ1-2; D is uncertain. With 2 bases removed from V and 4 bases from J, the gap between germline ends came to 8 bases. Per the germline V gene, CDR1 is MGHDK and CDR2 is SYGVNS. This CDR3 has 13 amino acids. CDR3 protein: CASSEDWSYGYTF. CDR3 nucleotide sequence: TGTGCCAGCAGTGAAGACTGGTCCTATGGCTACACCTTC.

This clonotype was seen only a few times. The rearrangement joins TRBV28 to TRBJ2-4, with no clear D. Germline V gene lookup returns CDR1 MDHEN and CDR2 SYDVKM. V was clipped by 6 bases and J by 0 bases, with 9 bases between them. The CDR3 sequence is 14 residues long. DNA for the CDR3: TGTGCCAGCAGCCTAAAGATAGCCAAAAACATTCAGTACTTC. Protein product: CASSLKIAKNIQYF. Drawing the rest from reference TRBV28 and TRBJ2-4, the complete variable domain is DVKVTQSSRYLVKRTGEKVFLECVQDMDHENMFWYRQDPGLGLRLIYFSYDVKMKEKGDIPEGYSVSREKKERFSLILESASTNQTSMYLCASSLKIAKNIQYFGAGTRLSVL.

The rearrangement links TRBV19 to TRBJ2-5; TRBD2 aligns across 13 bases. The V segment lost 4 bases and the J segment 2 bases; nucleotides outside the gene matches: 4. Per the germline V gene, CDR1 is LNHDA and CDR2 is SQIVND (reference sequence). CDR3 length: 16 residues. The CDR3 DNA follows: TGTGCCAGTAGTAAGAGACTAGCGGGGGGACAAGAGACCCAGTACTTC. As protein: CASSKRLAGGQETQYF.

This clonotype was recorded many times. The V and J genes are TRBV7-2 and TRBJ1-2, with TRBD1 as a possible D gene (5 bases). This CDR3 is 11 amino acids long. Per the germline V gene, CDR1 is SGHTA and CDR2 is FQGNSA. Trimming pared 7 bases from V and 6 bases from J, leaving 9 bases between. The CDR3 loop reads CASIGTHGYTF. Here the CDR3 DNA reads TGTGCCAGCATCGGGACTCATGGCTACACCTTC.

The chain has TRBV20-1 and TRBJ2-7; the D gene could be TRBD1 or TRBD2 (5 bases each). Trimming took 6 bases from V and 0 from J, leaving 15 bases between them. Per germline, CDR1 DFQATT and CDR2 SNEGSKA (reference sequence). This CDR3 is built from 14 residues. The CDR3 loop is CSAPMQGASYEQYF. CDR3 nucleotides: TGCAGTGCCCCCATGCAGGGAGCCTCCTACGAGCAGTACTTC.

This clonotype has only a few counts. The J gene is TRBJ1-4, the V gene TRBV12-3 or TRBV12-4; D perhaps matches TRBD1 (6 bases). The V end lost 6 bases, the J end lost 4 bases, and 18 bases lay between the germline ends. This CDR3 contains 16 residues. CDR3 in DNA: TGTGCCAGCAGGCCTCGATCCAGGGGCCTTAATGAAAAACTGTTTTTT. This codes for CASRPRSRGLNEKLFF.

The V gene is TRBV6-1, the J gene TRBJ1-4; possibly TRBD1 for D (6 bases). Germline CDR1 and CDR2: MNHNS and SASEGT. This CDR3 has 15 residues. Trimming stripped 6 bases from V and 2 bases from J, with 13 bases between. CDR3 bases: TGTGCCAGCAGGACCGCAGGGGTCACTAATGAAAAACTGTTTTTT. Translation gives CASRTAGVTNEKLFF.

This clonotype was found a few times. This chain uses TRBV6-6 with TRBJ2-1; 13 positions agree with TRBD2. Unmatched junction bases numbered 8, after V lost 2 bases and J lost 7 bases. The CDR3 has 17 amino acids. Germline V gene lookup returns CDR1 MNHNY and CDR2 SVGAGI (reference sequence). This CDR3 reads CASSYRLTSGGENEQFF. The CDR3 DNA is TGTGCCAGCAGTTACCGTCTAACTAGCGGGGGGGAGAATGAGCAGTTCTTC.

CDR3 protein: CASRGGNLPTF. The CDR3 DNA is TGTGCCAGCAGAGGTGGGAACCTCCCCACCTTC. J is TRBJ1-2 and V is TRBV5-6; D remains ambiguous. The germline V gene has CDR1 SGHDT and CDR2 YYEEEE. The CDR3 length is 11 residues. Trimming removed 5 bases at V and 13 bases at J, with 15 bases between.

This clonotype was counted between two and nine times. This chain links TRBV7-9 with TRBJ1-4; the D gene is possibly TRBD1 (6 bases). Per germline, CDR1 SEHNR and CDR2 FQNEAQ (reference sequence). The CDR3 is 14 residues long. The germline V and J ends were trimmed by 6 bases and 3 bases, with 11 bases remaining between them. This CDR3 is CASSQDRANEKLFF. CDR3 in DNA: TGTGCCAGCAGTCAGGACAGAGCTAATGAAAAACTGTTTTTT.

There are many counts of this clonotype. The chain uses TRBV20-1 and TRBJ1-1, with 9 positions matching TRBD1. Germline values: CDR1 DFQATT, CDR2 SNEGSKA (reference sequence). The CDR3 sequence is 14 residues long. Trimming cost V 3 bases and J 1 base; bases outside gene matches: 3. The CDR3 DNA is TGCAGTGCTAGCGACAGGGGGAAGAACACTGAAGCTTTCTTT. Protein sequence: CSASDRGKNTEAFF.

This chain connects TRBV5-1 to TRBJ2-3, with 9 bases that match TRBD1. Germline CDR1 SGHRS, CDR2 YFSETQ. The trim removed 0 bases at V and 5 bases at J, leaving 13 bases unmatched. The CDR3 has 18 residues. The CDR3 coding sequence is TGCGCCAGCAGCTTGGCCGTAACCGGGACAGGGCCTTTAGATACGCAGTATTTT. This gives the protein CASSLAVTGTGPLDTQYF.

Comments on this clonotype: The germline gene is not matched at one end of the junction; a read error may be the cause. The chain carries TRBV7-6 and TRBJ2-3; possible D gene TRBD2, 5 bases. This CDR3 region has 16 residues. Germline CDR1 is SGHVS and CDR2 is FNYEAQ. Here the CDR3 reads CVSSLGSGEDTDTQYF. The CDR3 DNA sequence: TGTGTCAGCAGCTTAGGGTCCGGGGAAGACACAGATACGCAGTATTTT.

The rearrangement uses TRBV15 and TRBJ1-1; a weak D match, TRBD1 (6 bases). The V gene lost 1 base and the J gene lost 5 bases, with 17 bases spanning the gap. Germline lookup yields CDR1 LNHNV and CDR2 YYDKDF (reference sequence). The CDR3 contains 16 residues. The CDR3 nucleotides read TGTGCCACCAGCAGAGGTGGGGCAGGAAGGGGGACTGAAGCTTTCTTT. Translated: CATSRGGAGRGTEAFF.

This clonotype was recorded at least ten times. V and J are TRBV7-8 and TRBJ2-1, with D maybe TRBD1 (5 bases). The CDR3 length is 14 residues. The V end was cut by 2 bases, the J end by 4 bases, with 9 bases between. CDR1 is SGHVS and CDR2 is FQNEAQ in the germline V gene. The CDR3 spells CASSLFQGYNEQFF. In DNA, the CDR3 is TGTGCCAGCAGCTTATTCCAGGGTTACAATGAGCAGTTCTTC.